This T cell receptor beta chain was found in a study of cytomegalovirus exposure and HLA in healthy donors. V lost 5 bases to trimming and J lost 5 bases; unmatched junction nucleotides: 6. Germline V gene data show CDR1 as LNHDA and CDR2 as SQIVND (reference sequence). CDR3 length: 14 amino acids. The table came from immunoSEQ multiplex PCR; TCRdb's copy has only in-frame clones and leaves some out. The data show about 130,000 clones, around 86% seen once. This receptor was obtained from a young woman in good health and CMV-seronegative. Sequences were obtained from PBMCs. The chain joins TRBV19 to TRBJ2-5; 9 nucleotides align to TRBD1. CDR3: CASSQDRGRETQYF. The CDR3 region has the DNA TGTGCCAGTAGTCAGGACAGGGGCCGGGAGACCCAGTACTTC.